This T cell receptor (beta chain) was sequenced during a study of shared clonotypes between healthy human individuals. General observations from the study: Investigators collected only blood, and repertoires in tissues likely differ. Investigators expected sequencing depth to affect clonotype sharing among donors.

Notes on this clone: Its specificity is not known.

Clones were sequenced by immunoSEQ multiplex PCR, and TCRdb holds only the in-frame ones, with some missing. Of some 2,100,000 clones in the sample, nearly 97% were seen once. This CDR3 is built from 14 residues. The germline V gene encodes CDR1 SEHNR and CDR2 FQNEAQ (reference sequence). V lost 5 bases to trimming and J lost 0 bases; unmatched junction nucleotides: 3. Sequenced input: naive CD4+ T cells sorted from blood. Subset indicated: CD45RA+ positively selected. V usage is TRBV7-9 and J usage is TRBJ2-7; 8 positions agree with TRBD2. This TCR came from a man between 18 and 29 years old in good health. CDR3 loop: CASSGAGVSYEQYF. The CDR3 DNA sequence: TGTGCCAGCAGCGGAGCGGGAGTCTCCTACGAGCAGTACTTC.